Listed below are T cell receptor beta chains from one sample, sequenced in a study of OX40 agonist ivuxolimab in advanced cancers. Profiled with immunoSEQ multiplex PCR; TCRdb holds only in-frame clones, not every one. Here the sample spans about 58,000 clones, approximately 88% being singletons. The source was CD4+ or CD8+ T cells sorted from blood, collected in a trial of the OX40 agonist ivuxolimab. These TCRs come from an adult with an advanced solid tumor such as melanoma, head and neck, liver or kidney cancer. The CDR3 runs from the conserved cysteine through the conserved F or W. Each record gives: V gene, D gene, J gene, clone size, CDR3 DNA, CDR3 protein. A D gene is named only where the DNA matches it firmly. The size field is filled for only some rows; it gives once, few, many or a size class.

TRBV18	.	TRBJ2-1	.	TGTGCCAGCTCCTTCATAAGTGACTTTTACAATGAGCAGTTCTTC	CASSFISDFYNEQFF
TRBV9	.	TRBJ2-5	.	TGTGCCAGCAGCCCCTCTGGGCTAGGGGCCCAGTACTTC	CASSPSGLGAQYF
TRBV10-3	.	TRBJ2-3	.	TGTGCCATCCGATCGGGCACAGATACGCAGTATTTT	CAIRSGTDTQYF
TRBV2	TRBD1	TRBJ2-1	.	TGTGCCAGCAGGGTGGGACAGTACAATGAGCAGTTCTTC	CASRVGQYNEQFF
TRBV19	.	TRBJ1-1	.	TGTGCCAGTAAAGGGGCTTTAATTTCTGAAGCTTTCTTT	CASKGALISEAFF
TRBV18	TRBD1	TRBJ2-7	.	TGTGCCAGCTCACCGATGGACAGGGCCCACGAGCAGTACTTC	CASSPMDRAHEQYF
TRBV7-8	.	TRBJ1-6	once	TGTGCCAGCAGCTGGAGGGATTCACCCCTCCACTTT	CASSWRDSPLHF
TRBV19	.	TRBJ2-1	once	TGTGCCAGTAGGGCGCAGGGCAATGAGCAGTTCTTC	CASRAQGNEQFF
TRBV7-9	TRBD1	TRBJ2-2	.	TGTGCCAGCAGCTTGGTCAGGGGGCGCGGATTCACCGGGGAGCTGTTTTTT	CASSLVRGRGFTGELFF
TRBV29-1	TRBD2	TRBJ2-7	.	TGCAGCGTAGACATAGCGGGAGGGTTCGGCGAGCAGTACTTC	CSVDIAGGFGEQYF
TRBV6-1	.	TRBJ1-2	few	TGTGCCAGTTCGACAGGATTTATCAACTATGGCTACACCTTC	CASSTGFINYGYTF
TRBV13	.	TRBJ2-1	.	TGTGCCAGCAGCGGAGAGAGCTCCTACAATGAGCAGTTCTTC	CASSGESSYNEQFF
TRBV28	.	TRBJ1-1	.	TGTGCCAGCAGTTCTCCGACAGGTGGACGGTACACTGAAGCTTTCTTT	CASSSPTGGRYTEAFF